Each of the 8 T cell receptor beta chains below was sequenced from the same sample in a study of cytomegalovirus exposure and HLA in healthy donors. With 60 Vbeta and 13 Jbeta primers, the PCR was carried out. Method: immunoSEQ multiplex PCR; TCRdb's copy keeps in-frame clones and lacks some. Among 100,000 to 150,000 clones, more than 70% were seen once, and the ten largest hold approximately 3.8%. The sample taken for sequencing was PBMCs. Every receptor here comes from a man aged 25-45 years in good health and CMV-seronegative.

The table lists this clone with a count of one. The genes are TRBV5-1 and TRBJ1-6, with TRBD1 identical over 9 bases. V dropped 0 bases and J dropped 4; count of bases not matched to a gene: 2. CDR1 SGHRS and CDR2 YFSETQ come from the germline V gene. The CDR3 extends over 16 amino acids. For the CDR3, the DNA is TGCGCCAGCAGCTTGGGGACAGGGGATTATAATTCACCCCTCCACTTT. Its translation is CASSLGTGDYNSPLHF.

CDR3 in DNA: TGTGCCAGCAGCGCCCGACAGGGGGGGAACTCTGGAAACACCATATATTTT. This sequence encodes CASSARQGGNSGNTIYF. The chain links TRBV5-6 to TRBJ1-3, with 9 bases that match TRBD1. This CDR3 is built from 17 residues. V trimming: 4 bases; J trimming: 0 bases; junction bases outside the gene matches: 8. Germline lookup yields CDR1 SGHDT and CDR2 YYEEEE. Combining the CDR3 with reference TRBV5-6 and TRBJ1-3 gives the whole variable domain DAGVTQSPTHLIKTRGQQVTLRCSPKSGHDTVSWYQQALGQGPQFIFQYYEEEERQRGNFPDRFSGHQFPNYSSELNVNALLLGDSALYLCASSARQGGNSGNTIYFGEGSWLTVV.

This rearrangement joins TRBV28 to TRBJ1-1; tentative D call: TRBD1 (5 bases). Looked up from germline, CDR1 is MDHEN and CDR2 is SYDVKM. This CDR3 spans 14 amino acids. Trimming stripped 5 bases from V and 4 bases from J, with 14 bases between. CDR3 nucleotide sequence: TGTGCCAGCAGTCGCAGGGTTTGGGGCACTGAAGCTTTCTTT. As protein: CASSRRVWGTEAFF.

The J gene is TRBJ1-1, the V gene TRBV5-1, with D possibly matching TRBD1 (6 bases). The CDR3 length is 17 residues. Looked up from germline, CDR1 is SGHRS and CDR2 is YFSETQ. V gave up 4 bases and J gave up 3 bases, with 22 bases separating them. CDR3 sequence reads: CASSVQGLSGPYTEAFF. Written as DNA, the CDR3 is TGCGCCAGCAGCGTTCAGGGGTTGTCTGGGCCCTACACTGAAGCTTTCTTT.

The gene calls are TRBV15 and TRBJ2-7; TRBD1 matches 8 bases. The junction had 7 bases not matched to a gene; V was cut back by 3 bases and J by 3 bases. The CDR3 loop spans 15 amino acids. Per germline, CDR1 LNHNV and CDR2 YYDKDF (reference sequence). The chain's CDR3 is CATSRDRVKFYEQYF. Here the CDR3 DNA reads TGTGCCACCAGCAGGGACAGGGTTAAATTCTACGAGCAGTACTTC.

The gene calls are TRBV30 and TRBJ1-2; TRBD1 aligns across 11 bases. There are 15 residues in the CDR3. J gave up 4 bases and V 1 base, and 5 bases lay outside the gene matches. CDR1 is GTSNPN and CDR2 is SVGIG in the germline V gene (reference sequence). CDR3 in DNA: TGTGCCTGGAGTGCGCCTGGGACAGGGGGCTATGGCTACACCTTC. Its translation is CAWSAPGTGGYGYTF.

The table lists this clone with many counts. The chain uses TRBV5-4 and TRBJ1-1; D perhaps matches TRBD1 (6 bases). Per germline, CDR1 SGHNT and CDR2 YYREEE (reference sequence). Trimming left V 2 bases short and J 5 bases short, with 13 bases between. The CDR3 has 14 amino acids. The CDR3 DNA is TGTGCCAGCAGCTTCATGACAGGTGGGACTGAAGCTTTCTTT. It translates to CASSFMTGGTEAFF.

The chain combines TRBV11-3 with TRBJ1-6; no firm D call. The germline V and J ends were trimmed by 3 bases and 7 bases, with 7 bases remaining between them. The length of the CDR3 is 13 residues. Germline values: CDR1 SGHNT, CDR2 YENEEA. The CDR3 spells CASSFQMNSPLHF. DNA for the CDR3: TGTGCCAGCAGCTTCCAGATGAATTCACCCCTCCACTTT.